What follows is one T cell receptor (beta chain) and its context. Antigen: not known. This specimen comes from a study of CD4+ T cells in melanoma. Sequencing was performed with immunoSEQ multiplex PCR; in TCRdb, only in-frame clones are kept and a portion is missing. Of around 13,000 clones detected, about 70% appear once; the ten largest clones hold under 13%. This CDR3 has 11 amino acids. From germline, CDR1 is DFQATT and CDR2 SNEGSKA (reference sequence). Trimming removed 1 base at V and 2 bases at J, with 2 bases between. Findings of the study overall: CD8+ T cell, macrophage and B cell function reportedly correlated with neoantigen-specific CD4+ T cells. In melanoma, neoantigen-specific CD4+ T cells reportedly differed in differentiation state.

The rearrangement joins TRBV20-1 to TRBJ1-1; D is unresolved. Sequencing input: cells from a culture (not recorded whether cultured in vitro). This clonotype originated in a human donor with melanoma. This chain's CDR3 is CSARVNTEAFF. The CDR3 nucleotides read TGCAGTGCTAGAGTTAACACTGAAGCTTTCTTT.